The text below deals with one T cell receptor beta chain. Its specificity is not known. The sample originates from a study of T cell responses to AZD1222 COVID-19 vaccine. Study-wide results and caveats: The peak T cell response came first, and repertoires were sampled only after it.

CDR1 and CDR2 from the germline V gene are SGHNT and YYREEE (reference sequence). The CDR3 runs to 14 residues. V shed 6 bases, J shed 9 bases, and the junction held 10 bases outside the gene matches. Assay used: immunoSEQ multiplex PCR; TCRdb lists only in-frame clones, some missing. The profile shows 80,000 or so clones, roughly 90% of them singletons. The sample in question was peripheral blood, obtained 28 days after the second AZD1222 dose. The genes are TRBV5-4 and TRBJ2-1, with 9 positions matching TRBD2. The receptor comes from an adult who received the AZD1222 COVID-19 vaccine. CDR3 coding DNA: TGTGCCAGCATAGCGGGAGTGAATACGGGTGAGCAGTTCTTC. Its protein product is CASIAGVNTGEQFF.